A single sample is the source of the 3 T cell receptor beta chains below, sequenced in a study of blood T cell repertoires in COVID-19 (dated by TCRdb to the early 2020s). Library construction relied on the immunoSEQ multiplex PCR assay. Here the immuneACCESS table is served through TCRdb, limited to in-frame sequences with V and J called. Missing clones are a known gap in these copies; in checked studies unresolved V genes cover under half, and the rest lacks a known reason. Recorded for this sample are roughly 250,000 clones; about 88% of them occurred a single time. The ten largest account for less than 3% of the sample. Specimen: PBMCs or T cells enriched from blood (not recorded which). These receptors originate from a woman between 50 and 59 years old who had recovered from COVID-19.

This clone was recorded only once. This CDR3 is CATSREGGRAVTGELFF. In nucleotides, the CDR3 is TGTGCCACCAGCAGAGAGGGCGGGAGGGCGGTCACCGGGGAGCTGTTTTTT. The V gene is TRBV15, the J gene TRBJ2-2; 9 bases fit TRBD2. Germline CDR1 is LNHNV and CDR2 is YYDKDF (reference sequence). The trim removed 0 bases at V and 4 bases at J, leaving 6 bases unmatched. There are 17 residues in the CDR3.

The CDR3 bases are TGTGCCAGCAGCACCCCCCCTGGGACTAGCGGGGGCCTGTGGCCCCAGTACTTC. This translates into CASSTPPGTSGGLWPQYF. The chain combines TRBV7-9 with TRBJ2-5, with TRBD2 matching 14 bases. The junction had 17 bases not matched to a gene; V was cut back by 5 bases and J by 9 bases. The length of the CDR3 is 18 residues. Germline assignment: CDR1 SEHNR and CDR2 FQNEAQ (reference sequence).

J is TRBJ2-7 and V is TRBV28, with 11 positions matching TRBD2. Unmatched junction bases numbered 8, after V lost 7 bases and J lost 6 bases. Germline V lookup: CDR1 MDHEN, CDR2 SYDVKM. The CDR3 extends over 14 amino acids. The CDR3 sequence is CASTKTSGAREQYF. CDR3 coding DNA: TGTGCCAGCACCAAGACTAGCGGGGCCCGCGAGCAGTACTTC. The whole variable domain, filled in from reference TRBV28 and TRBJ2-7, reads DVKVTQSSRYLVKRTGEKVFLECVQDMDHENMFWYRQDPGLGLRLIYFSYDVKMKEKGDIPEGYSVSREKKERFSLILESASTNQTSMYLCASTKTSGAREQYFGPGTRLTVT.